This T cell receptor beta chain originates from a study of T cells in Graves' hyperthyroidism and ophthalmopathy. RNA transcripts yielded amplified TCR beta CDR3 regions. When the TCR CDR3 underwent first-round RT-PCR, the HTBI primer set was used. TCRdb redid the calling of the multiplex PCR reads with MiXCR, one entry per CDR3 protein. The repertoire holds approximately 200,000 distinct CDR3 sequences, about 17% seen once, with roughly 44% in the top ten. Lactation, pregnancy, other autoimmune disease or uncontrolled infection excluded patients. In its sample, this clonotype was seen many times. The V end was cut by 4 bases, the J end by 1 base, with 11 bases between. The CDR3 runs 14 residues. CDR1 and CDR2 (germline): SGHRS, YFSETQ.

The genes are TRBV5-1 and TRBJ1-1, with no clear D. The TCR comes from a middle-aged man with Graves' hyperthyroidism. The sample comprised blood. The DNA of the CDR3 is TGCGCCAGCAGCATGGCCGGCCCGAACACTGAAGCTTTCTTT. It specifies CASSMAGPNTEAFF.